This T cell receptor beta chain was identified during a study of blood T cell repertoires in COVID-19. Using immunoSEQ multiplex PCR, the repertoire was profiled, and TCRdb retains in-frame clones only, with some absent. The data contain about 330,000 clones, more than 85% of them seen just once; the ten biggest clones take up around 20%. Germline CDR1 is MNHEY and CDR2 is SMNVEV (reference sequence). After removal of 5 bases from V and 5 bases from J, the junction contained 1 base not matched to a gene. The length of the CDR3 is 14 residues. The TCR was taken from a woman aged 30 to 39 who had recovered from COVID-19. Sequencing was carried out using PBMCs or T cells enriched from blood (not recorded which). The chain couples TRBV27 to TRBJ2-1; 12 nucleotides align to TRBD2. CDR3 loop: CASSRTSGNNEQFF. CDR3 DNA: TGTGCCAGCAGTCGGACTAGCGGGAACAATGAGCAGTTCTTC.